The 15 T cell receptor beta chains below were found in one sample sequenced in a study of neoadjuvant anti-PD-1 for oral cavity cancer. Assay: immunoSEQ multiplex PCR; the TCRdb copy retains only in-frame clones and omits some. The sample has tens of thousands of clones, roughly 84% seen once. The specimen comprised PBMCs, sampled before nivolumab (anti-PD-1) treatment. These receptors all stem from a person between 40 and 85 years old with oral cavity squamous cell carcinoma.

This rearrangement joins TRBV6-5 to TRBJ1-5; possible D gene TRBD1, 6 bases. Germline V gene lookup returns CDR1 MNHEY and CDR2 SVGAGI. The CDR3 extends over 16 amino acids. Trimming took off 4 bases at V and 3 bases at J, with 16 bases between the two ends. The CDR3 bases are TGTGCCAGCAGTTCCAGACAGGTCGGACTCAATCAGCCCCAGCATTTT. Its protein is CASSSRQVGLNQPQHF.

V gene TRBV20-1 combines with J gene TRBJ2-1, with D perhaps given as TRBD1 or TRBD2 (5 bases each). Germline values: CDR1 DFQATT, CDR2 SNEGSKA (reference sequence). CDR3 length equals 11 residues. CDR3 nucleotide sequence: TGCAGCCAGAGGGACGCCTCCACACAGTTCTTC. Translating it yields CSQRDASTQFF.

The chain is built from TRBV6-1 and TRBJ2-2; 7 bases align to TRBD2. CDR1 is MNHNS and CDR2 is SASEGT in the germline V gene. The J segment lost 7 bases and the V segment lost 2 bases, leaving 4 bases of the junction unmatched. This CDR3 region has 14 residues. CDR3 coding DNA: TGTGCCAGCAGTGAAAACGGGAGGCTCGGGGAGCTGTTTTTT. Its protein product is CASSENGRLGELFF.

CDR3 sequence (DNA): TGCGCCAGCAGCGACCTAGCGGGAGTTAGCACCGGGGAGCTGTTTTTT. It translates to CASSDLAGVSTGELFF. The chain carries TRBV5-1 and TRBJ2-2; 10 nucleotides agree with TRBD2. Trimming took 4 bases from V and 4 from J; bases not matched to a gene: 7. There are 16 residues in the CDR3. Germline V CDR1 and CDR2: SGHRS, YFSETQ.

V gene TRBV7-2 combines with J gene TRBJ2-6; D is perhaps TRBD2 (8 bases). V dropped 2 bases and J dropped 0 bases, with 17 bases sitting between them. CDR1 and CDR2 from the germline V gene are SGHTA and FQGNSA. CDR3 length: 19 residues. The CDR3 sequence is CASSLSGGQTPSGANVLTF. CDR3 in DNA: TGTGCCAGCAGCTTAAGCGGGGGACAGACCCCCTCTGGGGCCAACGTCCTGACTTTC.

The chain links TRBV11-3 to TRBJ1-6; no clear D gene. The ends were cut back, 4 bases at V and 4 bases at J, with 5 bases in the middle. Germline V lookup: CDR1 SGHNT, CDR2 YENEEA. The CDR3 spans 13 residues. Here the CDR3 DNA reads TGTGCCAGCAGCTCAGAGTATAATTCACCCCTCCACTTT. It specifies CASSSEYNSPLHF.

As concerns this clone: The same CDR3 can be traced to other DNA sequences in this sample. The chain combines TRBV27 with TRBJ1-1; D gene unclear. V lost 2 bases and J 1 base, leaving 5 bases between the germline ends. The germline gives CDR1 MNHEY, CDR2 SMNVEV (reference sequence). The CDR3 length is 13 residues. The CDR3 DNA is TGTGCCAGCAGTTTACGGGAGAACACTGAAGCTTTCTTT. Translation: CASSLRENTEAFF.

This chain uses TRBV28 with TRBJ1-5; possible D gene TRBD1, 6 bases. The CDR3 runs to 15 residues. The V gene's germline CDR1 is MDHEN and CDR2 SYDVKM. The V and J ends lost 2 bases and 3 bases respectively, with 11 bases between them. DNA for the CDR3: TGTGCCAGCAGTTTAGGGGGGCCCAACAATCAGCCCCAGCATTTT. Amino acids: CASSLGGPNNQPQHF.

The rearrangement links TRBV30 to TRBJ1-4; the match to TRBD1 covers 7 bases. The CDR3 extends over 14 amino acids. From germline, CDR1 is GTSNPN and CDR2 SVGIG (reference sequence). J lost 7 bases, V lost 0 bases, and 5 bases had no gene match. The CDR3 DNA sequence: TGTGCCTGGAGTGTTAACAGGGGAGGTGAAAAACTGTTTTTT. It yields the protein CAWSVNRGGEKLFF.

This sequence joins TRBV6-1 and TRBJ2-7, with 8 bases identical to TRBD1. Germline CDR1 reads MNHNS; CDR2 reads SASEGT. With 5 bases clipped from V and 7 bases from J, the junction kept 13 bases outside the gene matches. The CDR3 is 15 residues long. CDR3 DNA: TGTGCCAGCAGTCCCAGGGACAGGCCTGGGTCTGAGCAGTACTTC. Residues: CASSPRDRPGSEQYF.

The chain links TRBV28 to TRBJ2-7; a possible D gene is TRBD2 (5 bases). V gave up 5 bases and J gave up 13 bases, with 18 bases separating them. The CDR3 has 12 amino acids. Germline V gene data show CDR1 as MDHEN and CDR2 as SYDVKM. CDR3 bases: TGTGCCAGCAGTCTGAACCCCGGGATCACTTACTTC. Protein product: CASSLNPGITYF.

The V gene is TRBV11-2, the J gene TRBJ1-1; TRBD1 is a possible D gene (5 bases). The CDR3 is 16 residues long. Trimming took off 1 base at V and 4 bases at J, with 16 bases between the two ends. Germline V gives CDR1 SGHAT, CDR2 FQNNGV. The CDR3 coding sequence is TGTGCCAGCAGCTTAGTGGTGGGGTCAGGGCGCACTGAAGCTTTCTTT. This sequence encodes CASSLVVGSGRTEAFF.

The rearrangement joins TRBV2 to TRBJ1-2, with D perhaps TRBD1 (6 bases). V gave up 5 bases and J gave up 7 bases, with 17 bases separating them. The germline V gene encodes CDR1 SNHLY and CDR2 FYNNEI. The CDR3 runs to 14 residues. The CDR3 here is CASSQNTGWGGYTF. CDR3 DNA sequence: TGTGCCAGCAGTCAAAACACAGGGTGGGGTGGCTACACCTTC.

The chain employs TRBV5-1 and TRBJ1-2; D call uncertain. This CDR3 contains 15 residues. In germline, CDR1 is SGHRS, CDR2 YFSETQ. The germline V and J ends were trimmed by 0 bases and 1 base, with 10 bases remaining between them. CDR3 nucleotides: TGCGCCAGCAGCTTGGCACCAGAAATTAACTATGGCTACACCTTC. This encodes CASSLAPEINYGYTF.

This chain joins TRBV5-1 and TRBJ1-4; D not certain. Trimming left V 4 bases short and J 11 bases short, with 18 bases between. The germline gives CDR1 SGHRS, CDR2 YFSETQ. The CDR3 is made up of 14 amino acids. The CDR3 loop reads CASSPLRDDEKLFF. Written as DNA, the CDR3 is TGCGCCAGCAGCCCCCTAAGAGACGACGAGAAACTGTTTTTT.